This T cell receptor (beta chain) was profiled in a study of blood T cell repertoires in COVID-19. Sequenced by immunoSEQ multiplex PCR; TCRdb stores in-frame clones only, minus some. Found here are roughly 320,000 clones, 90% of them singletons; the top ten hold around 4.2%. This CDR3 has 16 amino acids. With 0 bases removed from V and 2 bases from J, the gap between germline ends came to 12 bases. Germline lookup yields CDR1 MNHEY and CDR2 SVGAGI. This TCR was recovered from a young woman who had been exposed to COVID-19. J is TRBJ2-3 and V is TRBV6-5, with D perhaps TRBD1 (5 bases). The specimen was PBMCs or T cells enriched from blood (not recorded which). The CDR3 DNA reads TGTGCCAGCAGTTACTCGGCAGGGCGAACCACAGATACGCAGTATTTT. Translation gives CASSYSAGRTTDTQYF.